These 20 T cell receptor beta chains were sequenced from one sample in a study of blood T cells in healthy people across ages. The use of a sample-barcoded 5' primer and a J-beta primer mix characterized a second PCR of about 6 to 12 cycles. MiXCR was run by TCRdb on the 5' RACE reads, yielding one entry per CDR3 protein. The sample contains roughly 550,000 distinct CDR3 sequences, around 24% of which appear only once. This sample also belongs to another study, concerning T cells of mothers and their children.

The sequenced material came from blood. Receptors originate from a boy under 18 in good health.

This chain joins TRBV20-1 and TRBJ1-2, with a weak D call TRBD1 (6 bases). CDR3 length: 13 residues. Trimming left V 1 base short and J 8 bases short, with 14 bases between. Germline assignment: CDR1 DFQATT and CDR2 SNEGSKA (reference sequence). The CDR3, as DNA: TGCAGTGCTAGAGTAGGCCGCGGGGGCGGCTACACCTTC. It specifies CSARVGRGGGYTF.

This clonotype was counted a few times. The gene calls are TRBV2 and TRBJ1-4; no clear D. Germline assignment: CDR1 SNHLY and CDR2 FYNNEI. CDR3 length equals 12 residues. Deletions cut 5 bases from V and 10 bases from J, with 11 bases between. CDR3 sequence: CASSSDEGKLFF. As DNA, the CDR3 is TGTGCCAGCAGTTCGGATGAAGGAAAACTGTTTTTT.

The chain uses TRBV11-3 and TRBJ2-7, with 7 bases lining up with TRBD2. This CDR3 has 16 amino acids. The germline V gene has CDR1 SGHNT and CDR2 YENEEA. J gave up 5 bases and V 1 base, and 11 bases lay outside the gene matches. CDR3: CASSLGGGGSRDEQYF. CDR3 DNA sequence: TGTGCCAGCAGCTTAGGGGGAGGCGGGAGTCGAGACGAGCAGTACTTC.

The rearrangement links TRBV6-6 to TRBJ2-5, with D possibly TRBD2 on 5 matching bases. The better agreement between TRBJ2-7 and the DNA end casts doubt on the J call. The CDR3 length is 15 residues. CDR1 is MNHNY and CDR2 is SVGAGI in the germline V gene (reference sequence). As DNA, the CDR3 is TGTGCCAGCAGCTCCCCAGAGGGTAGGGACTACGAGCAGTACTTC. This sequence encodes CASSSPEGRDYEQYF.

In nucleotides, the CDR3 is TGTGCCAGCAGCGCCTCAACCCCGGGACTAGCTTCTGAGACCCAGTACTTC. It encodes CASSASTPGLASETQYF. This rearrangement joins TRBV7-2 to TRBJ2-5, with 9 bases that match TRBD2. V lost 5 bases and J lost 5; bases outside the gene matches: 15. The CDR3 runs 17 residues. Germline values: CDR1 SGHTA, CDR2 FQGNSA.

This chain uses TRBV7-8 with TRBJ2-1; 12 bases are a match to TRBD2. TRBJ2-7 matches the DNA end more closely, so the J call is doubtful. The CDR3 sequence is 15 residues long. Germline values: CDR1 SGHVS, CDR2 FQNEAQ. CDR3 sequence reads: CASSLLTSGRYEQYF. The CDR3 region has the DNA TGTGCCAGCAGCTTACTAACTAGCGGGAGGTACGAGCAGTACTTC.

The CDR3 nucleotides are TGTGCCAGCAGCGGACTGAAAACGGGGGAGACCCAGTACTTC. Translated, it gives CASSGLKTGETQYF. V usage is TRBV7-9 and J usage is TRBJ2-5; the D gene is possibly TRBD2 (5 bases). Germline V CDR1 and CDR2: SEHNR, FQNEAQ (reference sequence). The CDR3 has 14 amino acids. V lost 5 bases and J 5 bases, leaving 15 bases between the germline ends.

This clonotype turned up a few times. The chain has TRBV27 and TRBJ2-2, with a tentative D call TRBD1 (6 bases). Deletions cut 4 bases from V and 4 bases from J, with 25 bases between. CDR3 length: 19 amino acids. From germline, CDR1 is MNHEY and CDR2 SMNVEV (reference sequence). The CDR3 loop is CASSSLPDPSGARTGELFF. Here the CDR3 DNA reads TGTGCCAGCAGTTCACTACCGGACCCTTCAGGGGCCCGCACCGGGGAGCTGTTTTTT.

This clonotype was counted many times. The chain combines TRBV4-3 with TRBJ2-7, with 7 bases lining up with TRBD1. V dropped 8 bases and J dropped 4; count of bases not matched to a gene: 11. Germline CDR1 and CDR2: LGHNA and YSLEER. The CDR3 is 14 amino acids. The chain's CDR3 is CASPTRQGWYEQYF. The CDR3 bases are TGCGCCAGCCCCACCCGACAGGGATGGTACGAGCAGTACTTC.

This clonotype has more than one count but fewer than ten. This chain connects TRBV7-9 to TRBJ2-1; D gene unclear. The closer fit of TRBJ2-7 to the DNA end suggests the J call may be wrong. Germline CDR1 and CDR2: SEHNR and FQNEAQ (reference sequence). This CDR3 is 15 amino acids long. The CDR3 loop reads CASIPAAHMDYEQYF. The CDR3 DNA is TGTGCCAGCATTCCGGCAGCCCACATGGACTACGAGCAGTACTTC.

This clonotype has just one count. The chain couples TRBV3-1 to TRBJ2-4, with 8 positions matching TRBD2. The trim removed 1 base at V and 2 bases at J, leaving 7 bases unmatched. The CDR3 has 17 residues. Germline-derived CDR1 and CDR2 are LGHDT and YNNKEL (reference sequence). In nucleotides, the CDR3 is TGTGCCAGCAGCCAAGGGACGGGGGGGACCTCCAAAAACATTCAGTACTTC. It is translated as CASSQGTGGTSKNIQYF.

This chain connects TRBV4-1 to TRBJ1-2; 9 bases agree with TRBD1. CDR3 size: 14 residues. Trimming at V came to 5 bases and at J to 4 bases, leaving 5 bases not matched to a gene. Per the germline V gene, CDR1 is MGHRA and CDR2 is YSYEKL. The DNA of the CDR3 is TGCGCCAGCAGCAAGAGGGGACAGGGCTATGGCTACACCTTC. Translated: CASSKRGQGYGYTF.

The sample holds a few counts of this clonotype. The rearrangement joins TRBV10-3 to TRBJ2-5, with 11 positions matching TRBD1. Trimming at V came to 4 bases and at J to 7 bases, leaving 8 bases not matched to a gene. The V gene's germline CDR1 is ENHRY and CDR2 SYGVKD. This CDR3 comprises 15 residues. The CDR3 spells CAISGDRGFSGTQYF. Written as DNA, the CDR3 is TGTGCCATCAGTGGGGACAGGGGGTTTTCGGGGACCCAGTACTTC.

This rearrangement joins TRBV20-1 to TRBJ1-3; D might be TRBD1 (5 bases). CDR1 and CDR2 (germline): DFQATT, SNEGSKA (reference sequence). V lost 6 bases, J lost 2 bases, and 14 bases lay in between. This CDR3 has 14 amino acids. The CDR3 region is CSAMLGGAGNTIYF. CDR3 nucleotides: TGCAGTGCCATGTTAGGAGGGGCTGGAAACACCATATATTTT.

A few counts support this clonotype. The V gene is TRBV4-3, the J gene TRBJ1-4, with D perhaps TRBD1 (5 bases). V was pared by 3 bases and J by 3 bases, with 14 bases between. Per the germline V gene, CDR1 is LGHNA and CDR2 is YSLEER. This CDR3 spans 16 amino acids. The CDR3 protein is CASSQIGDGSNEKLFF. CDR3 coding DNA: TGCGCCAGCAGCCAGATAGGGGACGGATCTAATGAAAAACTGTTTTTT.

The genes are TRBV6-6 and TRBJ2-1; D possibly corresponds to TRBD1 (6 bases). This CDR3 has 15 residues. Trimming left V 5 bases short and J 6 bases short, with 17 bases between. Germline V gene lookup returns CDR1 MNHNY and CDR2 SVGAGI (reference sequence). CDR3 amino acids: CASSDRRTAGNEQFF. Written as DNA, the CDR3 is TGTGCCAGCAGTGATAGACGGACAGCTGGCAATGAGCAGTTCTTC.

This clonotype was seen a few times. V gene TRBV20-1 combines with J gene TRBJ2-7; D unresolved. Germline CDR1 and CDR2: DFQATT and SNEGSKA (reference sequence). The CDR3 covers 11 residues. V was shortened by 2 bases and J by 5 bases, with 7 bases between the two germline ends. CDR3 nucleotide sequence: TGCAGTGCTAGATTCTATGACGAGCAGTACTTC. This gives the protein CSARFYDEQYF.

The J gene is TRBJ1-5, the V gene TRBV7-9, with TRBD1 matching 7 bases. The V and J ends lost 1 base and 4 bases, in that order; junction bases with no gene match: 7. CDR1 and CDR2 (germline): SEHNR, FQNEAQ (reference sequence). The CDR3 sequence is 16 residues long. The CDR3 nucleotides read TGTGCCAGCAGCTTAGACCCGCAGGGGGGGAATCAGCCCCAGCATTTT. Translated, it gives CASSLDPQGGNQPQHF. The whole variable domain, remainder taken from reference TRBV7-9 and TRBJ1-5, is DTGVSQNPRHKITKRGQNVTFRCDPISEHNRLYWYRQTLGQGPEFLTYFQNEAQLEKSRLLSDRFSAERPKGSFSTLEIQRTEQGDSAMYLCASSLDPQGGNQPQHFGDGTRLSIL.

In this sample, this clonotype turned up a few times. This chain uses TRBV4-3 with TRBJ1-4, with a tentative D call TRBD1 (5 bases). V lost 4 bases and J 0 bases, leaving 18 bases between the germline ends. The germline CDR1 and CDR2 sequences are LGHNA and YSLEER. CDR3 length: 18 residues. The CDR3 nucleotides are TGCGCCAGCAGCCCCTGGGACTCCGGGTTGACAACTAATGAAAAACTGTTTTTT. It encodes CASSPWDSGLTTNEKLFF.

A few counts support this clonotype. Written as DNA, the CDR3 is TGTGCCACCAGTGATTTGAGAGGGGCGGGGGAGACCCAGTACTTC. Translating it yields CATSDLRGAGETQYF. The chain has TRBV24-1 and TRBJ2-5; D possibly corresponds to TRBD2 (6 bases). There are 15 residues in the CDR3. V was trimmed by 0 bases and J by 5 bases, leaving 12 bases between them. From germline, CDR1 is KGHDR and CDR2 SFDVKD.